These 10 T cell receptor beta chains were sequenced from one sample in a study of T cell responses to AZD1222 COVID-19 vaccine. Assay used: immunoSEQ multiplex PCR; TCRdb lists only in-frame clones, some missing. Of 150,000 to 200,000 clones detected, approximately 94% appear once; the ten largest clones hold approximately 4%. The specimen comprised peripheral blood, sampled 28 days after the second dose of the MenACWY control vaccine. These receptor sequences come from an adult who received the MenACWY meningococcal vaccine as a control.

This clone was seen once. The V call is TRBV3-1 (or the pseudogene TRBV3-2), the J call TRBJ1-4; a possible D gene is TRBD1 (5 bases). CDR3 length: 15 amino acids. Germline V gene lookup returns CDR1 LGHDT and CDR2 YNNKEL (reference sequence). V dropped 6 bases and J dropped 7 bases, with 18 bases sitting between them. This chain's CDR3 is CASSLKQGLAEKLFF. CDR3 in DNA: TGTGCCAGCAGTCTTAAGCAGGGTCTGGCTGAAAAACTGTTTTTT.

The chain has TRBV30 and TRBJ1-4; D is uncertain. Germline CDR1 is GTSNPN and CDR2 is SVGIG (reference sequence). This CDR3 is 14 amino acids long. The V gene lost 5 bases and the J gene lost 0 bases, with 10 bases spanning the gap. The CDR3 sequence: CAWARGTTNEKLFF. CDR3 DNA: TGTGCCTGGGCCCGGGGAACAACTAATGAAAAACTGTTTTTT.

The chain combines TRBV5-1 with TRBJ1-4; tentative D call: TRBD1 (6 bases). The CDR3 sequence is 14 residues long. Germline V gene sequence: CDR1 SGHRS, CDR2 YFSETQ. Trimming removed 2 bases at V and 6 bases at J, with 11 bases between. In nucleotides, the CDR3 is TGCGCCAGCAGCTTCCAGGGGTCGCATGAAAAACTGTTTTTT. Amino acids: CASSFQGSHEKLFF.

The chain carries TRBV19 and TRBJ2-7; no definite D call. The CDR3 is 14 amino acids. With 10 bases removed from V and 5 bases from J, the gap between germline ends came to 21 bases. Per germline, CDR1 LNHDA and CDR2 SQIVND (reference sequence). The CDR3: CATSTHKGKDEQYF. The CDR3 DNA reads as TGTGCCACTTCAACCCACAAGGGTAAGGACGAGCAGTACTTC. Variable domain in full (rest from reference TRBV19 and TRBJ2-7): DGGITQSPKYLFRKEGQNVTLSCEQNLNHDAMYWYRQDPGQGLRLIYYSQIVNDFQKGDIAEGYSVSREKKESFPLTVTSAQKNPTAFYLCATSTHKGKDEQYFGPGTRLTVT.

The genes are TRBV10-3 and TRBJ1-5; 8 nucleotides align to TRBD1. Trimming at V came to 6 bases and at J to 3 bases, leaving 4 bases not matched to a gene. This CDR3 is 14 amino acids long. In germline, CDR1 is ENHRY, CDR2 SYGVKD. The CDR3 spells CAIRGDRNNQPQHF. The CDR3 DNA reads TGTGCCATCAGGGGGGACAGGAACAATCAGCCCCAGCATTTT.

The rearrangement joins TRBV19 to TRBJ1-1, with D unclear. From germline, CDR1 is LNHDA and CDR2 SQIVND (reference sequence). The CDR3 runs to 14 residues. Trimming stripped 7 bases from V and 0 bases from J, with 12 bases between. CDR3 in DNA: TGTGCCAGTAACACGCCCACGGTGAACACTGAAGCTTTCTTT. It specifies CASNTPTVNTEAFF.

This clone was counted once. The CDR3 nucleotides read TGTGCCAGCAGCTTGGTATCGGGGGGCCGGTCTGGAAACACCATATATTTT. Translation gives CASSLVSGGRSGNTIYF. This chain links TRBV5-6 with TRBJ1-3; weak D call: TRBD1 (6 bases). CDR3 length: 17 amino acids. The ends were cut back, 0 bases at V and 1 base at J, with 14 bases in the middle. CDR1 SGHDT and CDR2 YYEEEE come from the germline V gene.

The CDR3 loop is CASSINPGGGTDTQYF. The CDR3 DNA reads TGTGCCAGTAGTATAAACCCAGGGGGAGGCACAGATACGCAGTATTTT. This sequence joins TRBV19 and TRBJ2-3; TRBD1 matches 7 bases. With V trimmed by 2 bases and J by 1 base, 6 bases remained unmatched. This CDR3 spans 16 amino acids. Per the germline V gene, CDR1 is LNHDA and CDR2 is SQIVND (reference sequence).

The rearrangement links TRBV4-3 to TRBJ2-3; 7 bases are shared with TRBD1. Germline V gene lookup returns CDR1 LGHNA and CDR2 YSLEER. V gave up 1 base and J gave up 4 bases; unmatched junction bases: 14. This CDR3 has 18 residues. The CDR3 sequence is CASSQGPRRGSLPDTQYF. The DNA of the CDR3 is TGCGCCAGCAGCCAAGGGCCACGCAGGGGGTCTCTCCCAGATACGCAGTATTTT.

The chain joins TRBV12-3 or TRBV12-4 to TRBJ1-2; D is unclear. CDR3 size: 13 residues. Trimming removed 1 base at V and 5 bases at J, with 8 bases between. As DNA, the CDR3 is TGTGCCAGCAGTTTAGTATCTGGGTATGGCTACACCTTC. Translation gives CASSLVSGYGYTF.